This record covers a single TCR beta chain. This sample was included in a study of blood T cell repertoires in COVID-19. On the study more broadly: T cells, B-cell-depleted T cells, or PBMCs supplied cDNA or gDNA.

Using immunoSEQ multiplex PCR, the repertoire was profiled, and TCRdb retains in-frame clones only, with some absent. Of about 180,000 clones listed, 88% are singletons. Recovered Cohort 3 donors showed two negative PCRs, clearance, or symptom resolution. CDR1 is SGHTA and CDR2 is FQGTGA in the germline V gene. This CDR3 is 17 amino acids long. Germline trimming cut 4 bases from V and 5 bases from J; bases unmatched to any gene: 8. V is TRBV7-3 and J is TRBJ2-1; 13 bases are a match to TRBD2. The TCR originated in a woman aged 18 to 35 who had recovered from COVID-19. Material for sequencing was PBMCs or T cells enriched from blood (not recorded which). CDR3 loop: CASSSTRTSGSNNEQFF. CDR3 in DNA: TGTGCCAGCAGCTCAACCAGGACTAGCGGGAGTAACAATGAGCAGTTCTTC.